The 2 T cell receptor beta chains below were found in one sample sequenced in a study of T cell changes during pregnancy in multiple sclerosis. TCRdb's table, derived via immunoSEQ multiplex PCR, lists solely in-frame clones and lacks some. Of about 45,000 clones in the sample, 80% to 95% were seen once. The specimen comprised CD8+ T cells from peripheral blood mononuclear cells, sampled in the second trimester of pregnancy. The receptor source for this set is a female donor with multiple sclerosis, enrolled in a pregnancy study.

The genes are TRBV5-4 and TRBJ2-5, with TRBD1 identical over 7 bases. Germline trimming cut 2 bases from V and 0 bases from J; bases unmatched to any gene: 1. The CDR3 is made up of 14 amino acids. Germline assignment: CDR1 SGHNT and CDR2 YYREEE (reference sequence). Here the CDR3 reads CASSFRGYQETQYF. In nucleotides, the CDR3 is TGTGCCAGCAGCTTCAGGGGGTACCAAGAGACCCAGTACTTC.

V gene TRBV6-1 combines with J gene TRBJ2-7; 10 positions match TRBD1. CDR3 length equals 14 residues. The V gene's germline CDR1 is MNHNS and CDR2 SASEGT. J gave up 7 bases and V 5 bases, and 8 bases lay outside the gene matches. As DNA, the CDR3 is TGTGCCAGCAGTTCGCCGGGACAGGGGATAGAGCAGTACTTC. It encodes CASSSPGQGIEQYF.